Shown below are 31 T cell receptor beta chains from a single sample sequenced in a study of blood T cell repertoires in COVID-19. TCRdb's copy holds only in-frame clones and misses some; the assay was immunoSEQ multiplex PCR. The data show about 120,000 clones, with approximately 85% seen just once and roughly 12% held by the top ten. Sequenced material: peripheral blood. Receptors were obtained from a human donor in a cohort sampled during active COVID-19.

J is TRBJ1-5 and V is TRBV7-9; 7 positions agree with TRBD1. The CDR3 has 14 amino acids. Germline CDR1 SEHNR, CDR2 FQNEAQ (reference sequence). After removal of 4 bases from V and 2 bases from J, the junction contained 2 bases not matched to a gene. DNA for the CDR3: TGTGCCAGCAGCTCAGGGACAGGCAATCAGCCCCAGCATTTT. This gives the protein CASSSGTGNQPQHF.

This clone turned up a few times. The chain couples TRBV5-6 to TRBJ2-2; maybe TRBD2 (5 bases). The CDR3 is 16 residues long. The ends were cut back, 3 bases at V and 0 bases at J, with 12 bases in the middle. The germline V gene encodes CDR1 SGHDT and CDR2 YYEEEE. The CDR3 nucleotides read TGTGCCAGCAGCTCCGTGGACTTTCCGAACACCGGGGAGCTGTTTTTT. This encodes CASSSVDFPNTGELFF.

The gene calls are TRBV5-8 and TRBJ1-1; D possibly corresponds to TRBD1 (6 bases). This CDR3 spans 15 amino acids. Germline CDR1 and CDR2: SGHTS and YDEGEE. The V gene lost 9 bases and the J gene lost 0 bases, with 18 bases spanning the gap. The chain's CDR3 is CATNRDIAMNTEAFF. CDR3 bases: TGTGCCACCAACCGGGACATAGCGATGAACACTGAAGCTTTCTTT.

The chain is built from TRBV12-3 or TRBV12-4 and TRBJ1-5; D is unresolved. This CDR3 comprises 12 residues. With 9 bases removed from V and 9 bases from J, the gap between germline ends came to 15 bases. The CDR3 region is CASGLPGWPQHF. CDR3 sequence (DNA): TGTGCCAGTGGCCTTCCGGGATGGCCCCAGCATTTT.

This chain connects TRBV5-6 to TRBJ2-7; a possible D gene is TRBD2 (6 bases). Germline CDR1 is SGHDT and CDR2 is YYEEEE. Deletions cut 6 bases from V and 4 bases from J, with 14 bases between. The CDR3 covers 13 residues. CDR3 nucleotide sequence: TGTGCCAGCACTCCGACGGGAGTGTACGAGCAGTACTTC. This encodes CASTPTGVYEQYF. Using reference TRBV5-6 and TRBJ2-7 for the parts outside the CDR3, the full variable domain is DAGVTQSPTHLIKTRGQQVTLRCSPKSGHDTVSWYQQALGQGPQFIFQYYEEEERQRGNFPDRFSGHQFPNYSSELNVNALLLGDSALYLCASTPTGVYEQYFGPGTRLTVT.

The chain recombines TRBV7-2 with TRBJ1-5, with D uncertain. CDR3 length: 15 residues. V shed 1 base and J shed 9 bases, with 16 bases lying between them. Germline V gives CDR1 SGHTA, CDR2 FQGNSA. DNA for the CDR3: TGTGCCAGCAGCTTAGTTACTGGAGAGGGTCCGCCCCAGCATTTT. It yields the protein CASSLVTGEGPPQHF.

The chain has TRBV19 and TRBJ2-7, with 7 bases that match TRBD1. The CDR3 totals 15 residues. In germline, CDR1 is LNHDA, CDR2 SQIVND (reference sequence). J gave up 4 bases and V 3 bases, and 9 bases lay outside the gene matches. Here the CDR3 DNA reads TGTGCCAGTAGTATTCCGGGACAGCAGAATTACGAGCAGTACTTC. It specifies CASSIPGQQNYEQYF.

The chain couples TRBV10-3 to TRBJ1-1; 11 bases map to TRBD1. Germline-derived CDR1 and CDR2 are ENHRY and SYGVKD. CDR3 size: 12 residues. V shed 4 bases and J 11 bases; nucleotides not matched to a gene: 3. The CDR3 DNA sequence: TGTGCCATCAGTGGGACAGGGGGCGATGCTTTCTTT. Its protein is CAISGTGGDAFF.

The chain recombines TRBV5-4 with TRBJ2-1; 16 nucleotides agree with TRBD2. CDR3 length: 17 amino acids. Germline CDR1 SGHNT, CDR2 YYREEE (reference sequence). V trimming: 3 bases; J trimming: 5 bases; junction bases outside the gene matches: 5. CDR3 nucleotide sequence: TGTGCCAGCAGCTCTGGGACTAGCGGGGGGGCCAACAATGAGCAGTTCTTC. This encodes CASSSGTSGGANNEQFF.

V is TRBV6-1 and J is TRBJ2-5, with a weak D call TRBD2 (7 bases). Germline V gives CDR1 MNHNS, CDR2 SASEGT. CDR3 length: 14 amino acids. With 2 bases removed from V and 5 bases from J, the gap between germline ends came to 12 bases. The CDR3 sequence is CASSERGGGETQYF. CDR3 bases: TGTGCCAGCAGTGAAAGAGGGGGAGGGGAGACCCAGTACTTC.

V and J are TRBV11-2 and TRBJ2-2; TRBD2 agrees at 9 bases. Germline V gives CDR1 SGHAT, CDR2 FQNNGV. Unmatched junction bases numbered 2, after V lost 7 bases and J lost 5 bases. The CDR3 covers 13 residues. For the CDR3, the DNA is TGTGCCAGCAAAAGCGGGGGGACCGGGGAGCTGTTTTTT. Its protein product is CASKSGGTGELFF.

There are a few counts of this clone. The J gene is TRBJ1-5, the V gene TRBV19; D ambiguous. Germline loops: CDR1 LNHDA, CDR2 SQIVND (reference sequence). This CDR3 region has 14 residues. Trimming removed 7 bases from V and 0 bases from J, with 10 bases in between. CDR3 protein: CASNIGNSNQPQHF. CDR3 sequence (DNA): TGTGCCAGTAACATCGGGAATAGCAATCAGCCCCAGCATTTT.

CDR3 DNA: TGCAGCGTTGAAGTCTCAGGTGATACCTTC. Protein: CSVEVSGDTF. The rearrangement joins TRBV29-1 to TRBJ1-2; D gene unclear. Looked up from germline, CDR1 is SQVTM and CDR2 is ANQGSEA. The CDR3 has 10 residues. V was trimmed by 1 base and J by 14 bases, leaving 11 bases between them.

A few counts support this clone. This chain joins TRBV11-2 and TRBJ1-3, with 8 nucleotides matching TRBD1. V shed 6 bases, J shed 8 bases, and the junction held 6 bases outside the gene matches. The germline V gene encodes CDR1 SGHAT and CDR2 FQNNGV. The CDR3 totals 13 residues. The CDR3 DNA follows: TGTGCCAGCAGTCTGGACAGGGCCGACACCATATATTTT. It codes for CASSLDRADTIYF.

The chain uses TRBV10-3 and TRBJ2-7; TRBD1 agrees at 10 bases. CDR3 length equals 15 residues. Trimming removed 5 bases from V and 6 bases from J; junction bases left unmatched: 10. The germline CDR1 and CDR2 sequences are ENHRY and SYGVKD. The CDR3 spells CAISFAGDRGGEQYF. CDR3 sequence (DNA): TGTGCCATCAGTTTTGCCGGGGACAGGGGAGGCGAGCAGTACTTC.

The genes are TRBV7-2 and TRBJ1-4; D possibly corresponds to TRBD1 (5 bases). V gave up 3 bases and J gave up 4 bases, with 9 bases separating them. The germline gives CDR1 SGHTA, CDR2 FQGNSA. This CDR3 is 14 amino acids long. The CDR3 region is CASSLGQYNEKLFF. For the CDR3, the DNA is TGTGCCAGCAGCTTGGGGCAGTATAATGAAAAACTGTTTTTT.

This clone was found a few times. The CDR3 sequence: CASSLNTGGVRDTQYF. As DNA, the CDR3 is TGTGCCAGCAGCTTAAATACAGGGGGCGTACGGGATACGCAGTATTTT. This chain links TRBV7-9 with TRBJ2-3; 9 bases fit TRBD1. The germline CDR1 and CDR2 sequences are SEHNR and FQNEAQ (reference sequence). This CDR3 is built from 16 residues. V was pared by 2 bases and J by 6 bases, with 9 bases of the junction left unmatched.

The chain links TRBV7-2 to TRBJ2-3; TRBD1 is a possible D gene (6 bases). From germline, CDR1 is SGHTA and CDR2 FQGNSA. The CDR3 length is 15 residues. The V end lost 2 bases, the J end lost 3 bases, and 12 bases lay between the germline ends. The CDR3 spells CASSLIGGRTDTQYF. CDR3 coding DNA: TGTGCCAGCAGCTTAATTGGGGGCAGGACAGATACGCAGTATTTT.

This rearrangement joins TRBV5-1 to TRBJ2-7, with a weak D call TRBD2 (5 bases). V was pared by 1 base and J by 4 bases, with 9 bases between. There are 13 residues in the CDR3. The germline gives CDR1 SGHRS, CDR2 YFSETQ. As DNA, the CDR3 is TGCGCCAGCAGCTTGCCTGAGGGATACGAGCAGTACTTC. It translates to CASSLPEGYEQYF.

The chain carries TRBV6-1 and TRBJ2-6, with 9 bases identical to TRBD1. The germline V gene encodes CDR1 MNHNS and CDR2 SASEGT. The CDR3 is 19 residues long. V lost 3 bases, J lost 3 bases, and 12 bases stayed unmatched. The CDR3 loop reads CASSDKGYRGQGGANVLTF. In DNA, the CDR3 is TGTGCCAGCAGTGATAAGGGCTACAGGGGGCAAGGTGGGGCCAACGTCCTGACTTTC.

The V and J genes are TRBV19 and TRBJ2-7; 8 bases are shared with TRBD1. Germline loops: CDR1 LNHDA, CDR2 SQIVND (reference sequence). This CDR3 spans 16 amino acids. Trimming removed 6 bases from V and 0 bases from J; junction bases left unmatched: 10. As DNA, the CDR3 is TGTGCCAGTAGCTTCCAGGGGGCGAGGGGCTCCTACGAGCAGTACTTC. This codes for CASSFQGARGSYEQYF.

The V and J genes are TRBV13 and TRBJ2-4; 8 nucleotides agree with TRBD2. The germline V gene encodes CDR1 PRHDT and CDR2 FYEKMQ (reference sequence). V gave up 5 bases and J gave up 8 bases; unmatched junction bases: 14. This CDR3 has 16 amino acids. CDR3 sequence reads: CASSTSLGGAWHIQYF. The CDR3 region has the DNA TGTGCCAGCAGCACATCCCTCGGGGGGGCTTGGCACATTCAGTACTTC.

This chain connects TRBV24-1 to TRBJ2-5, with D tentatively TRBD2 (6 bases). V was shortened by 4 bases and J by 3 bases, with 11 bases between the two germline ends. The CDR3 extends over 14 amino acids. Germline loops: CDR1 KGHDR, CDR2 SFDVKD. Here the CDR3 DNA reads TGTGCCACCAGTGACCACACGGGGGAAGAGACCCAGTACTTC. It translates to CATSDHTGEETQYF.

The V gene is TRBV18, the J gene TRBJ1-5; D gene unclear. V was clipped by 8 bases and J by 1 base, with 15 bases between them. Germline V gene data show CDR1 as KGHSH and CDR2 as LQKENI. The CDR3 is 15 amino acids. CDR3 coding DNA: TGTGCCAGCGCCCCTGCCTCGGGGAGCAATCAGCCCCAGCATTTT. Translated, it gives CASAPASGSNQPQHF. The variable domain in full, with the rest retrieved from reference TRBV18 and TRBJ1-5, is NAGVMQNPRHLVRRRGQEARLRCSPMKGHSHVYWYRQLPEEGLKFMVYLQKENIIDESGMPKERFSAEFPKEGPSILRIQQVVRGDSAAYFCASAPASGSNQPQHFGDGTRLSIL.

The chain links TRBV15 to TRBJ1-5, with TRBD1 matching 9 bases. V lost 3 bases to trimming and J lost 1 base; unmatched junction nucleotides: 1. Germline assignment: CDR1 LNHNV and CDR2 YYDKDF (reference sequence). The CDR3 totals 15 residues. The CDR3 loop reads CATSRDRGSNQPQHF. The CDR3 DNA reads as TGTGCCACCAGCAGGGACAGGGGAAGCAATCAGCCCCAGCATTTT.

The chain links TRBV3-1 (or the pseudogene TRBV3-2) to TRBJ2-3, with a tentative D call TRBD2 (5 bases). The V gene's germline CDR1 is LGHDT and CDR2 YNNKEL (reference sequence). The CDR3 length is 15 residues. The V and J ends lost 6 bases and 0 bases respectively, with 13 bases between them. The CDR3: CASSMGSSSTDTQYF. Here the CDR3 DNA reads TGTGCCAGCAGTATGGGGAGCTCTAGCACAGATACGCAGTATTTT.

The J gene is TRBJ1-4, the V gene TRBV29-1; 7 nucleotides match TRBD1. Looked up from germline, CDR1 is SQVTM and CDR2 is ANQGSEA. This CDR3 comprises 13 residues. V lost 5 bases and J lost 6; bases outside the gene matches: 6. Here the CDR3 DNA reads TGCAGCGTTTCTAGGGGGCCGGATGAAAAACTGTTTTTT. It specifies CSVSRGPDEKLFF.

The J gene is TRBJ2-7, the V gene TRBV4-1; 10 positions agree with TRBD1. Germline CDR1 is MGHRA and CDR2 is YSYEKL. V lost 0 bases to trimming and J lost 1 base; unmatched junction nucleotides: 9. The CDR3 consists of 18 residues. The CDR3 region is CASSQESSGTGASYEQYF. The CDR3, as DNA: TGCGCCAGCAGCCAAGAAAGTTCCGGGACAGGGGCTTCCTACGAGCAGTACTTC.

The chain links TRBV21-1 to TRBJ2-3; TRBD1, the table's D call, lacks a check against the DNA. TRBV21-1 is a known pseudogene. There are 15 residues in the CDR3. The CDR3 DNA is TGTGCCAGCAGCAAACGAGACAGGGGAGGGGATACGCAGTATTTT. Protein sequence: CASSKRDRGGDTQYF.

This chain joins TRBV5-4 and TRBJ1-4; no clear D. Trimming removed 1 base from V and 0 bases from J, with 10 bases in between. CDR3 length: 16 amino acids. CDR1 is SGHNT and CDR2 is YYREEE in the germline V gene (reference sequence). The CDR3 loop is CASSLTAPATNEKLFF. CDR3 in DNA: TGTGCCAGCAGCTTGACAGCACCTGCAACTAATGAAAAACTGTTTTTT.

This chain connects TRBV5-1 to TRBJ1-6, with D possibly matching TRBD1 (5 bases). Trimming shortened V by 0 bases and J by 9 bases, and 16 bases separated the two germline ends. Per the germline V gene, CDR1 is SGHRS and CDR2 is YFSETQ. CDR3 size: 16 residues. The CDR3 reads CASSLAVGGVGSPLHF. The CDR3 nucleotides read TGCGCCAGCAGCTTGGCCGTTGGAGGGGTAGGTTCACCCCTCCACTTT.